Listed below are T cell receptor beta chains from one sample, sequenced in a study of T-cell memory formation after mild COVID-19. One entry per CDR3 protein results from TCRdb running MiXCR on the 5' RACE reads. The sample yields 350,000 or so distinct CDR3 sequences, 10% to 15% seen once. The specimen sequenced was PBMCs or a T cell subset sorted from them (not recorded which). The receptors here all came from a man younger than 35 who had mild COVID-19 (a few samples of this study predate the infection). Cell type and time point are not known. Both conserved end residues are part of each CDR3. D genes are given only for firm matches. For some rows the clone size is stated as once, few or many, or as a class when expanded; others skip it.

TRBJ2-5	few	-	TRBV12-3/TRBV12-4	TGTGCCAGCAGTTCCCCTTATGCGGAGAAAGAGACCCAGTACTTC	CASSSPYAEKETQYF
TRBJ2-5	-	-	TRBV7-6	TGTGCCAGCAGCCCCGACGAGGAAGAGACCCAGTACTTC	CASSPDEEETQYF
TRBJ2-1	-	-	TRBV4-3	TGCGCCAGCAGCCCCCAAGCCAGGGACAATGAGCAGTTCTTC	CASSPQARDNEQFF
TRBJ1-1	-	-	TRBV12-3/TRBV12-4	TGTGCCAGCAGGGTCCAAAGGATGAACACTGAAGCTTTCTTT	CASRVQRMNTEAFF
TRBJ2-7	few	-	TRBV6-1	TGTGCCAGCGGCGGACAGCTCTCCTACGAGCAGTACTTC	CASGGQLSYEQYF
TRBJ2-7	many	TRBD2	TRBV5-1	TGCGCCAGCAGCTTGCAAAGCGGGGAGGACGAGCAGTACTTC	CASSLQSGEDEQYF
TRBJ2-7	few	TRBD2	TRBV18	TGTGCCAGCTCATTGGGACTAGCGGGCGTCGAGCAGTACTTC	CASSLGLAGVEQYF
TRBJ2-7	-	TRBD1	TRBV5-1	TGCGCCAGCAGCTCGACAGGGGTTGTCTACGAGCAGTACTTC	CASSSTGVVYEQYF
TRBJ2-2	few	-	TRBV4-2	TGTGCCAGCAGCCAAGATCACCTGAGCAACACCGGGGAGCTGTTTTTT	CASSQDHLSNTGELFF
TRBJ2-1	-	-	TRBV4-1	TGCGCCAGCAGCCAAGGTGGCGGTCGTCGGTTCAATGAGCAGTTCTTC	CASSQGGGRRFNEQFF
TRBJ2-2	few	TRBD1	TRBV12-3/TRBV12-4	TGTGCCAGCAGTTCCAGGGGGCCGAACGGGGAGCTGTTTTTT	CASSSRGPNGELFF
TRBJ1-5	few	-	TRBV18	TGTGCCAGCTCACCATATGACGTTCGGAATCAGCCCCAGCATTTT	CASSPYDVRNQPQHF
TRBJ1-3	few	-	TRBV30	TGTGCCTGGACCGCAGGTTCAAACACCATATATTTT	CAWTAGSNTIYF
TRBJ1-2	few	TRBD1	TRBV3-1	TGTGCCAGCAGCCCTGCAGGGGGCGACTATGGCTACACCTTC	CASSPAGGDYGYTF
TRBJ2-2	few	TRBD2	TRBV9	TGTGCCAGCAGCGTGGTAACTAGCGGGGGGGCCGGGACCGGGGAGCTGTTTTTT	CASSVVTSGGAGTGELFF
TRBJ2-7	-	-	TRBV5-1	TGCGCCAGCAGCCGCGTTGTGCGAGACTACGAGCAGTACTTC	CASSRVVRDYEQYF
TRBJ1-2	few	-	TRBV2	TGTGCCAGCACGCGCTCAGGGATGTATGGCTACACCTTC	CASTRSGMYGYTF
TRBJ2-3	-	TRBD1	TRBV7-6	TGTGCCAGCAGCTGGACAGGGGGCAGAGATACGCAGTATTTT	CASSWTGGRDTQYF
TRBJ2-3	-	-	TRBV29-1	TGCAGCGTTGGGACGGGGGTCGCAGATACGCAGTATTTT	CSVGTGVADTQYF
TRBJ1-1	few	-	TRBV20-1	TGCAGTGGTGGGGAGAACACTGAAGCTTTCTTT	CSGGENTEAFF
TRBJ1-2	few	-	TRBV4-3	TGCGCCAGCAGCCAACTAGGGGCGGACCTCTATGGCTACACCTTC	CASSQLGADLYGYTF
TRBJ2-1	-	TRBD1	TRBV14	TGTGCCAGCAGCCGAGGACAGGGGGCTGGAGATGAGCAGTTCTTC	CASSRGQGAGDEQFF
TRBJ2-1	few	TRBD2	TRBV28	TGTGCCAGCGGTCCGGGACTAGCGGATGAGCAGTTCTTC	CASGPGLADEQFF
TRBJ1-2	-	-	TRBV6-5	TGTGCCAGCAGTTACTCGCTCAGCGATAACTATGGCTACACCTTC	CASSYSLSDNYGYTF
TRBJ1-1	-	-	TRBV23-1	TGCGCCAGCAGTCAATCACCGTGCTGCCCTGGGGGGGATAGCACTGAAGCTTTCTTT	CASSQSPCCPGGDSTEAFF
TRBJ2-7	-	-	TRBV7-9	TGTGCCAGCAGCTTAGGGAAATATCCGTACTTC	CASSLGKYPYF
TRBJ2-3	-	-	TRBV5-1	TGCGCCAGCAGCTTGGGGATCAGGGGATCTAGCACAGATACGCAGTATTTT	CASSLGIRGSSTDTQYF
TRBJ2-1	-	TRBD1	TRBV12-3/TRBV12-4	TGTGCCAGCAGACAGGGGTTAGACAATGAGCAGTTCTTC	CASRQGLDNEQFF
TRBJ2-2	-	-	TRBV7-2	TGTGCCAGCAGCCGGGCCTTTAAAGAGCTGTTTTTT	CASSRAFKELFF
TRBJ2-1	few	TRBD2	TRBV4-1	TGCGCCAGCAGCCGAGCGGGGGACAATGAGCAGTTCTTC	CASSRAGDNEQFF
TRBJ1-1	-	-	TRBV3-1	TGTGCCAGCAGCCATGAGGGAAGAACTGAAGCTTTCTTT	CASSHEGRTEAFF
TRBJ1-2	-	-	TRBV6-5	TGTGCCAGCAGTCCCGGGTCCTATCATGGCTACACCTTC	CASSPGSYHGYTF
TRBJ2-2	few	-	TRBV5-1	TGCGCCAGCAGCTGGGCGGTCAGACAAGGACCGAACACCGGGGAGCTGTTTTTT	CASSWAVRQGPNTGELFF
TRBJ2-2	-	TRBD2	TRBV6-2/TRBV6-3	TGTGCCAGCAGCTCGCAACCTCAACTAGCGGGGGTAGCCGGGGAGCTGTTTTTT	CASSSQPQLAGVAGELFF
TRBJ2-3	few	TRBD2	TRBV29-1	TGCAGCGAAATGGGACTAGCGGAGGCAGATACGCAGTATTTT	CSEMGLAEADTQYF
TRBJ2-1	few	-	TRBV5-1	TGCGCCAGCAGCTTGGAAGGTGGGGGGCGGGAGCAGTTCTTC	CASSLEGGGREQFF
TRBJ2-6	many	-	TRBV14	TGTGCCAGCAGCCGAGGAAGCTCTGGGGCCAACGTCCTGACTTTC	CASSRGSSGANVLTF
TRBJ2-4	few	-	TRBV4-2	TGTGCCAGCAGCCAAGATACAGCATCAGCCAAAAACATTCAGTACTTC	CASSQDTASAKNIQYF
TRBJ2-3	-	-	TRBV29-1	TGCAGCGTTGAAGATCGAGGCAGCACAGATACGCAGTATTTT	CSVEDRGSTDTQYF
TRBJ2-1	-	TRBD1	TRBV18	TGTGCCAGCTTACCCGGGACAGGCAATGAGCAGTTCTTC	CASLPGTGNEQFF
TRBJ1-2	few	-	TRBV24-1	TGTGCCACCAGTGACGCTGGCACGGTGGGTGGCTACACCTTC	CATSDAGTVGGYTF
TRBJ2-5	-	-	TRBV10-3	TGTGCCATCAGTGAGTCGATTTGGAGCAGGGTCTCCAAGACCCAGTACTTC	CAISESIWSRVSKTQYF
TRBJ2-1	-	TRBD2	TRBV4-1	TGCGCCAGCAGCCCCTTCACGGGGGGGCTTTACAATGAGCAGTTCTTC	CASSPFTGGLYNEQFF
TRBJ2-3	few	-	TRBV6-6	TGTGCCAGCAGTAGGACAGAGAGCACAGATACGCAGTATTTT	CASSRTESTDTQYF
TRBJ1-2	-	-	TRBV4-3	TGCGCCAGCACCCTCTGGGCAGGGGCAAACTATGGCTACACCTTC	CASTLWAGANYGYTF
TRBJ1-4	few	TRBD1	TRBV6-5	TGTGCCAGCAGTTATCAGGGGGCGCCAGCTAATGAAAAACTGTTTTTT	CASSYQGAPANEKLFF
TRBJ1-1	few	-	TRBV4-2	TGTGCCAGCGGCCAACCGGTCTTAACAGAGTTTGAAGCTTTCTTT	CASGQPVLTEFEAFF